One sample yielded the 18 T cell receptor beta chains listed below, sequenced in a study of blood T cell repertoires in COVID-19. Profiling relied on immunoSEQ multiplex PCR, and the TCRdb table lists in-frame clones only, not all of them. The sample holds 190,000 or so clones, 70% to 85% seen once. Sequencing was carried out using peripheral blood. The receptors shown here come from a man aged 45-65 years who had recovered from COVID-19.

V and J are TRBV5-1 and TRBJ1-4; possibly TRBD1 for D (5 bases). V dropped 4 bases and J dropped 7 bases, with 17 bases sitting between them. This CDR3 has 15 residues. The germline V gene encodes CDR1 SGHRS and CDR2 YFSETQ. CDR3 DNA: TGCGCCAGCAGCGCAACGGCGGGGCTTGGTGAAAAACTGTTTTTT. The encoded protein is CASSATAGLGEKLFF.

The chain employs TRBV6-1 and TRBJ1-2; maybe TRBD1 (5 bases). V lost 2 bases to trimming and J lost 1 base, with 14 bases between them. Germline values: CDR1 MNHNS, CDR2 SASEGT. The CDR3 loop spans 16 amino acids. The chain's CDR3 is CASSELGQSINYGYTF. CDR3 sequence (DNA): TGTGCCAGCAGTGAATTGGGGCAGTCGATTAACTATGGCTACACCTTC.

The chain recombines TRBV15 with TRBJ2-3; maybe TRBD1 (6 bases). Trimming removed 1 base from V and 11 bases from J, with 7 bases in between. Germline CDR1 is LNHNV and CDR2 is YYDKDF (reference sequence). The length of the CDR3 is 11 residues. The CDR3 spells CATSRVGQQYF. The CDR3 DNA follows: TGTGCCACCAGCAGAGTGGGACAGCAGTATTTT.

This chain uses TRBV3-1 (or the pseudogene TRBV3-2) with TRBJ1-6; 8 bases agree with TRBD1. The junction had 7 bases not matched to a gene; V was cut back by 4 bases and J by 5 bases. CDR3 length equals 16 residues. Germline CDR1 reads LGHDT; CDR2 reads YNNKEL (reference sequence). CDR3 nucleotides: TGTGCCAGCAGCCGAACCCAGGGGGCGAATAATTCACCCCTCCACTTT. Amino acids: CASSRTQGANNSPLHF.

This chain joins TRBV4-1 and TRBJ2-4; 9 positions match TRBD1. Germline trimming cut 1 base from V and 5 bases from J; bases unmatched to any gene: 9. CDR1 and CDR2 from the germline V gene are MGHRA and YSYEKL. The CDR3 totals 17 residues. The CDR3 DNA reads TGCGCCAGCAGCCAAGCCCCGGGACAGGGATGGGAAAACATTCAGTACTTC. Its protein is CASSQAPGQGWENIQYF.

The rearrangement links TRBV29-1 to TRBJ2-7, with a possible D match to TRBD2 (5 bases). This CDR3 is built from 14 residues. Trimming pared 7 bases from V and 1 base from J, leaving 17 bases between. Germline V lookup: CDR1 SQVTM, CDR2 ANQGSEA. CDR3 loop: CSAEKPGNSYEQYF. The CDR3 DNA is TGCAGCGCAGAAAAACCGGGAAATTCCTACGAGCAGTACTTC.

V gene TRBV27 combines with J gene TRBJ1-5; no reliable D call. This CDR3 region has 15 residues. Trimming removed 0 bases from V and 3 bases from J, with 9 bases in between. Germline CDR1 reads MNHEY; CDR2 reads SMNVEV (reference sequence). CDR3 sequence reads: CASSLSPGPNQPQHF. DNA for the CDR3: TGTGCCAGCAGTTTATCTCCAGGCCCCAATCAGCCCCAGCATTTT.

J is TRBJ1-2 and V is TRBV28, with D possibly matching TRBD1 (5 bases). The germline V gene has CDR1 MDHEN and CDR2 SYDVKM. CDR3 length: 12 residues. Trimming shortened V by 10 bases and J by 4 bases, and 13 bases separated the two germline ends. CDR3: CATRFQGYGYTF. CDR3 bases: TGTGCCACTCGATTCCAGGGCTATGGCTACACCTTC.

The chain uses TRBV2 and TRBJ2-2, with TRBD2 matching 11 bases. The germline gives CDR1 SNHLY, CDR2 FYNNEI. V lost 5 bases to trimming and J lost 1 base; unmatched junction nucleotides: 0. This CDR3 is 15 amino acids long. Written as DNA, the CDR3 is TGTGCCAGCAGTACTAGCGGGAGGAACACCGGGGAGCTGTTTTTT. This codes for CASSTSGRNTGELFF.

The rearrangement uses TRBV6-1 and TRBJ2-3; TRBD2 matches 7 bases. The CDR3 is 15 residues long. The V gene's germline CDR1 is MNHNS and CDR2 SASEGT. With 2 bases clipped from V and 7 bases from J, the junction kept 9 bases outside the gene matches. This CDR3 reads CASSELAGARNTQYF. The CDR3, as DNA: TGTGCCAGCAGTGAACTGGCGGGAGCGAGAAATACGCAGTATTTT.

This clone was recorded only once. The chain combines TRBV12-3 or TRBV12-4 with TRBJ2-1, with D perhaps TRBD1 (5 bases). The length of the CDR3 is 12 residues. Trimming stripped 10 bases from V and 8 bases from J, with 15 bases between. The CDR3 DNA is TGTGCCACAAGACAGTCTGGGGATGAGCAGTTCTTC. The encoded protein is CATRQSGDEQFF.

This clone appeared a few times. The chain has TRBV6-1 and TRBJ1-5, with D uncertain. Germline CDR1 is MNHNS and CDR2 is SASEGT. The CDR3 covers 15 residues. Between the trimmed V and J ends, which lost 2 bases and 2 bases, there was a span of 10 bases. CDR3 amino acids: CASSESRFGNQPQHF. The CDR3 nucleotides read TGTGCCAGCAGTGAATCTAGGTTCGGCAATCAGCCCCAGCATTTT.

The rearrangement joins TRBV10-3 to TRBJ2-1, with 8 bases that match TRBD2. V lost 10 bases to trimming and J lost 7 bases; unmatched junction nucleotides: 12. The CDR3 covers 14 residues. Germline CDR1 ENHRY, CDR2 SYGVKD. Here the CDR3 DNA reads TGTGCCACCCGACCCGGACTAGCACCAAATGAGCAGTTCTTC. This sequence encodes CATRPGLAPNEQFF.

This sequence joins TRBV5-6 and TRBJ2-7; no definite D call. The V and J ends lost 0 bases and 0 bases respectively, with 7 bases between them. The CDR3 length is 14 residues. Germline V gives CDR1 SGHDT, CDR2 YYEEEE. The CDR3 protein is CASSLVPSSYEQYF. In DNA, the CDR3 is TGTGCCAGCAGCTTGGTCCCGAGCTCCTACGAGCAGTACTTC.

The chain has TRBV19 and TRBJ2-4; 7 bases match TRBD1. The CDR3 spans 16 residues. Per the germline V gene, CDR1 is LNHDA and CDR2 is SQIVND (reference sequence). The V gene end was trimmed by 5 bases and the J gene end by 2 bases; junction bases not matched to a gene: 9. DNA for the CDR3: TGTGCCAGTAGTGTCATAGGGGGCGCGACCAAAAACATTCAGTACTTC. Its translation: CASSVIGGATKNIQYF. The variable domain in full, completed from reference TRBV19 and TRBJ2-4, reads DGGITQSPKYLFRKEGQNVTLSCEQNLNHDAMYWYRQDPGQGLRLIYYSQIVNDFQKGDIAEGYSVSREKKESFPLTVTSAQKNPTAFYLCASSVIGGATKNIQYFGAGTRLSVL.

Here the CDR3 DNA reads TGCGCCAGCAGCCAAGATGGACTAGTTGGATTCACCGGGGAGCTGTTTTTT. Translating gives CASSQDGLVGFTGELFF. J is TRBJ2-2 and V is TRBV4-1; 7 bases map to TRBD2. This CDR3 comprises 17 residues. Germline CDR1 is MGHRA and CDR2 is YSYEKL. V was pared by 0 bases and J by 4 bases, with 8 bases of the junction left unmatched.

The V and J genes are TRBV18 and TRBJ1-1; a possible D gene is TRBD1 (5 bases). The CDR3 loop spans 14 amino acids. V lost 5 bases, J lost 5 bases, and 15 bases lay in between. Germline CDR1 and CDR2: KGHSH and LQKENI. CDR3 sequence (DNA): TGTGCCAGCTCATCCGCGGGACCGAGTACTGAAGCTTTCTTT. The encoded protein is CASSSAGPSTEAFF.

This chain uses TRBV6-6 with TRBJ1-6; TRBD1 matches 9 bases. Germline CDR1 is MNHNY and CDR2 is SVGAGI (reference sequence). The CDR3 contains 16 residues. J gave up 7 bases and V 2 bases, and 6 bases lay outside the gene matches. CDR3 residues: CASSYNPTGGNSPLHF. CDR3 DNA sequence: TGTGCCAGCAGTTACAATCCGACAGGGGGAAATTCACCCCTCCACTTT.